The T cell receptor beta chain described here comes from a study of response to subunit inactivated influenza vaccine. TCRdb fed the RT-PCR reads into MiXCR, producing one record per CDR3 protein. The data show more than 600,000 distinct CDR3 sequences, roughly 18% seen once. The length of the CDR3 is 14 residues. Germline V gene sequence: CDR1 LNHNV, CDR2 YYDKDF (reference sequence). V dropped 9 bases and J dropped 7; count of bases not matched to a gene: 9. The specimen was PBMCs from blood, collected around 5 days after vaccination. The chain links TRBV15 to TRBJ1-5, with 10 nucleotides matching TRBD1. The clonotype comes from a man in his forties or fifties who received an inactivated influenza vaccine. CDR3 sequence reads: CATELDRGKQPQHF. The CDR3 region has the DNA TGTGCCACGGAGTTGGACAGGGGGAAGCAGCCCCAGCATTTT.